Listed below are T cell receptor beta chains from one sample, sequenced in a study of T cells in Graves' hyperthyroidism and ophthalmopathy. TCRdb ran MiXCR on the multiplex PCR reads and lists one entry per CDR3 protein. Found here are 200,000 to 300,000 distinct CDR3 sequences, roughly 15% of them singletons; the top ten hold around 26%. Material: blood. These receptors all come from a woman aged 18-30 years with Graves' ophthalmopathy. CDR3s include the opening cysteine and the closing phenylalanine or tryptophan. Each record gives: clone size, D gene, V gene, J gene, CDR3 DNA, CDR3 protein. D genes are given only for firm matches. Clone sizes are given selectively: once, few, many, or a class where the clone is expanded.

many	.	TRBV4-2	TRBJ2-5	TGTGCCAGCAGCCCCGACAGATGGGGAGAGACCCAGTACTTC	CASSPDRWGETQYF
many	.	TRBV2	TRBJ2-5	TGTGCCAGCAGTGAAGTGCCGGGTTCGGAGACCCAGTACTTC	CASSEVPGSETQYF
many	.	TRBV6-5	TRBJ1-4	TGTGCCAGCAGTTACTCAGCGGTACAGGGTGTAGAAAAACTGTTTTTT	CASSYSAVQGVEKLFF
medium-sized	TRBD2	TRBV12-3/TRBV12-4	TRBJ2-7	TGTGCCAGCAGTTTAGTAAGCGGGGGGTCCTACGAGCAGTACTTC	CASSLVSGGSYEQYF
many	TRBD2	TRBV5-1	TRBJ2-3	TGCGCCAGCAGACTAGCGGGGGTCACAGATACGCAGTATTTT	CASRLAGVTDTQYF
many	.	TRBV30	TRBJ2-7	TGTGCCTGGAGTTTCAAGTCCTCCTACGAGCAGTACTTC	CAWSFKSSYEQYF
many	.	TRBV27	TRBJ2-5	TGTGCCAGCAGTTTATTGGGGGCAGAGACCCAGTACTTC	CASSLLGAETQYF
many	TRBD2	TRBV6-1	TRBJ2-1	TGTGCCAGCACCCGACTAGCGGGAGCGGGAGGGGGGAATGAGCAGTTCTTC	CASTRLAGAGGGNEQFF
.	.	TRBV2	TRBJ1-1	TGTGCCAGCAAGTGGTCTGATGAAATGAACACTGAAGCTTTCTTT	CASKWSDEMNTEAFF
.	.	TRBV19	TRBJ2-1	TGTGCCAGTAGGAGGCCCGCCTACAATGAGCAGTTCTTC	CASRRPAYNEQFF
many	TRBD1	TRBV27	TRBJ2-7	TGTGCCAGCGGGCGGACAGGGGGCGCCTACGAGCAGTACTTC	CASGRTGGAYEQYF
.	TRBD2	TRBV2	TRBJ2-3	TGTGCCAGCAGTGAAAGGGCGGGGGGCACAGATACGCAGTATTTT	CASSERAGGTDTQYF
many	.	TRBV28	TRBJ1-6	TGTGCCAGCAGTTTTGGTCCAGGGGACTATAATTCACCCCTCCACTTT	CASSFGPGDYNSPLHF
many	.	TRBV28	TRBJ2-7	TGTGCCAGCAGTTTCGGGACCTACGGAGACTACGAGCAGTACTTC	CASSFGTYGDYEQYF
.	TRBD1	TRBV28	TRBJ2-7	TGTGCCAGCAGTTTACCGGGACAGGGGAGCTCCTACGAGCAGTACTTC	CASSLPGQGSSYEQYF
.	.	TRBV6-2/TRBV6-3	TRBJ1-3	TGTGCCAGCAGCGACGGGACTGACTCTGGAAACACCATATATTTT	CASSDGTDSGNTIYF
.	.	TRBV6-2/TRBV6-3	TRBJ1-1	TGTGCCAGCAGTTATGTGGGAGGCGACACTGAAGCTTTCTTT	CASSYVGGDTEAFF
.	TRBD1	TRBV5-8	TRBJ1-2	TGTGCCAGCAGCTCCCGGACAGGGGTTTTACGAGGCTACACCTTC	CASSSRTGVLRGYTF
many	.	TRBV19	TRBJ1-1	TGTGCCAGTAGTACCCGAGACGGGCCAAACACTGAAGCTTTCTTT	CASSTRDGPNTEAFF
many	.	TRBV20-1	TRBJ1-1	TGCAGTGCTAGGGACACTGAAGCTTTCTTT	CSARDTEAFF
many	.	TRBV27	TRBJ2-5	TGTGCCAGCAGTCAAGCAGCGGGCAAAGAGACCCAGTACTTC	CASSQAAGKETQYF
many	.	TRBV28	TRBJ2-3	TGTGCCAGCAGTTTATCGGGCGGTTACACAGATACGCAGTATTTT	CASSLSGGYTDTQYF
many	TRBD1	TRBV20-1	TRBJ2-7	TGCAGTGCTAAGACAGGGGGCGTGAACGAGCAGTACTTC	CSAKTGGVNEQYF
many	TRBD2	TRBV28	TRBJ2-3	TGTGCCAGCACCCGGGGGGGGAGCACAGATACGCAGTATTTT	CASTRGGSTDTQYF
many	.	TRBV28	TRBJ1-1	TGTGCCAGCAGTTTGAGAGGCAGGGTTGAAGCTTTCTTT	CASSLRGRVEAFF
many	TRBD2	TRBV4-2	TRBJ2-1	TGTGCCAGCAGCCCGGGACTAGCGGGGGAGAGCTCCTACAATGAGCAGTTCTTC	CASSPGLAGESSYNEQFF
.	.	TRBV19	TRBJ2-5	TGTGCCAGTAGTATTCTAGAGTCGGAGACCCAGTACTTC	CASSILESETQYF
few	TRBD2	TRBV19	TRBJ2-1	TGTGCCAGTAGTATTATGACTAGCGGCTCCTACAATGAGCAGTTCTTC	CASSIMTSGSYNEQFF
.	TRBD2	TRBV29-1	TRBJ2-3	TGCAGCGTCTGTTTGATCGGGACTAGCGGGGGAACCTCTTTCACAGATACGCGGTATTTT	CSVCLIGTSGGTSFTDTRYF
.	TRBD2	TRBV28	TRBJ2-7	TGTGCCAGCAGTTCCCCGACTAGCGGGAGTTTCAACGAGCAGTACTTC	CASSSPTSGSFNEQYF
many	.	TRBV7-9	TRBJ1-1	TGTGCCAGCAGCTCGACGGAGTGGGTTGAAGCTTTCTTT	CASSSTEWVEAFF
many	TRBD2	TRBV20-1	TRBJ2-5	TGCAGTGCTAAGCCTCTAGCGGGGGGACGGGAGACCCAGTACTTC	CSAKPLAGGRETQYF
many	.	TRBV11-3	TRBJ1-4	TGTGCCAGCAGCCGGCCCGAACACCCTGCAACTAATGAAAAACTGTTTTTT	CASSRPEHPATNEKLFF
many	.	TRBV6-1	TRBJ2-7	TGTGCCAGCAGTGGTGGCACCTTGAGCTCCTACGAGCAGTACTTC	CASSGGTLSSYEQYF
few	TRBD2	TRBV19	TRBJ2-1	TGTGCCAGTAGTATCGGGACTAACAACAATGAGCAGTTCTTC	CASSIGTNNNEQFF